The 7 T cell receptor beta chains in this list originate from one sample, sequenced in a study of blood T cell repertoires in COVID-19 (dated by TCRdb to the early 2020s). The library came from the immunoSEQ multiplex PCR assay. Sourced from immuneACCESS, this table was stored by TCRdb with only in-frame sequences that have V and J called. A share of the clones is absent; for the studies checked, an unresolved V gene accounts for under half, and the remainder has no known explanation. This sample lists 250,000 to 350,000 clones; roughly 87% were detected once. The ten largest make up about 2.2% of the sample. Sequencing was carried out using peripheral blood. Every receptor here comes from a woman aged 45-59 years who had recovered from COVID-19.

The V call is TRBV10-3, the J call TRBJ2-2; D may be TRBD1 (6 bases). The CDR3 length is 14 residues. Germline V gene data show CDR1 as ENHRY and CDR2 as SYGVKD. Trimming removed 3 bases at V and 5 bases at J, with 10 bases between. In nucleotides, the CDR3 is TGTGCCATCAGTGAAGGCAGGGGAACCGGGGAGCTGTTTTTT. Its translation: CAISEGRGTGELFF.

V is TRBV2 and J is TRBJ2-2; 13 bases match TRBD2. V lost 5 bases, J lost 3 bases, and 3 bases stayed unmatched. The CDR3 length is 16 residues. Per germline, CDR1 SNHLY and CDR2 FYNNEI. The DNA of the CDR3 is TGTGCCAGCAGTTTCGGACTAGCGGGGGACACCGGGGAGCTGTTTTTT. Translating it yields CASSFGLAGDTGELFF.

This chain connects TRBV5-6 to TRBJ2-7; 7 positions agree with TRBD2. The CDR3 is 16 residues long. CDR1 and CDR2 (germline): SGHDT, YYEEEE. V gave up 1 base and J gave up 0 bases; unmatched junction bases: 7. The CDR3 here is CASSLSLAASSYEQYF. As DNA, the CDR3 is TGTGCCAGCAGCTTGTCCCTAGCGGCAAGCTCCTACGAGCAGTACTTC.

The CDR3 DNA reads TGCGCCAGCAGTGATCCCCGACAGGGCTCCTACAATGAGCAGTTCTTC. Translating it yields CASSDPRQGSYNEQFF. The chain joins TRBV10-2 to TRBJ2-1, with 7 bases that match TRBD1. After removal of 3 bases from V and 0 bases from J, the junction contained 5 bases not matched to a gene. The germline gives CDR1 WSHSY, CDR2 SAAADI. CDR3 length: 16 amino acids.

The chain recombines TRBV2 with TRBJ1-2; D remains unclear. There are 15 residues in the CDR3. V was cut by 3 bases and J by 1 base, with 12 bases left in between. Germline-derived CDR1 and CDR2 are SNHLY and FYNNEI. The CDR3 loop is CASSEGGGFNYGYTF. In DNA form, the CDR3 reads TGTGCCAGCAGTGAGGGAGGCGGGTTTAACTATGGCTACACCTTC.

The rearrangement joins TRBV29-1 to TRBJ2-7; 8 nucleotides line up with TRBD2. V shed 7 bases and J 5 bases; nucleotides not matched to a gene: 10. The CDR3 consists of 13 residues. CDR1 and CDR2 from the germline V gene are SQVTM and ANQGSEA. Here the CDR3 reads CSALGGAKDEQYF. In DNA, the CDR3 is TGCAGCGCCCTCGGGGGGGCGAAGGACGAGCAGTACTTC.

The gene calls are TRBV29-1 and TRBJ1-2, with 9 positions matching TRBD1. Unmatched junction bases numbered 3, after V lost 7 bases and J lost 0 bases. This CDR3 comprises 13 residues. In germline, CDR1 is SQVTM, CDR2 ANQGSEA. The CDR3 here is CSARTGANYGYTF. In DNA, the CDR3 is TGCAGCGCCAGGACAGGGGCTAACTATGGCTACACCTTC.